These T cell receptor beta chains were read from a single sample in a study of patients and donors after allogeneic stem cell transplantation. MiXCR, run by TCRdb on the RT-PCR reads, gives a single entry per CDR3 protein. The table records 390,000 or so distinct CDR3 sequences, 16% of them present only once. Material for sequencing was blood, either unsorted or a sorted T cell fraction (not recorded which). The receptors were sampled from a human donor who was either an allogeneic HSCT recipient or a stem cell or donor lymphocyte infusion donor (not recorded which). It is not recorded whose cells these are; they may come from a transplant donor. Each CDR3 is given with its conserved first and last residue. Each record gives: D gene, J gene, V gene, CDR3 protein. The D gene is left open where the match is weak.

TRBD2	TRBJ2-3	TRBV20-1	CSAGQLGGIGHTQYF
TRBD1	TRBJ1-5	TRBV12-3/TRBV12-4	CASSPGTGAPNQPQHF
TRBD2	TRBJ2-2	TRBV11-2	CASSLEGILGLADTGELFF
-	TRBJ1-2	TRBV20-1	CSAFTGTTGYGYTF
-	TRBJ1-5	TRBV20-1	CSADDRSGNQPQHF
-	TRBJ2-1	TRBV12-3/TRBV12-4	CASTPGRTYNEQFF
TRBD2	TRBJ2-5	TRBV6-1	CASGLAGYSETQYF
TRBD1	TRBJ1-2	TRBV4-2	CASSQKGQGASIAYGYTF
-	TRBJ1-5	TRBV19	CASSTVGRSNQPQHF
-	TRBJ1-2	TRBV6-1	CASSVWAYGYTF
-	TRBJ2-3	TRBV29-1	CSVEATDTQYF
TRBD1	TRBJ1-5	TRBV12-3/TRBV12-4	CASKEGAGGNQPQHF
-	TRBJ2-5	TRBV9	CASSVEGYSQETQYF
TRBD2	TRBJ2-3	TRBV9	CASSVSSGATDTQYF
TRBD1	TRBJ2-7	TRBV6-1	CASSLLAGTGAGEQYF
TRBD1	TRBJ2-1	TRBV2	CASSQQDRVPFF
TRBD2	TRBJ2-4	TRBV4-3	CASSQEASGGTVAKNIQYF
-	TRBJ1-5	TRBV20-1	CSASDQKLWKFQPQHF
TRBD2	TRBJ2-3	TRBV12-3/TRBV12-4	CASSLQASGLSTDTQYF
-	TRBJ1-4	TRBV9	CASSRGTNEKLFF
-	TRBJ2-5	TRBV7-9	CASSSTPFETQYF
-	TRBJ2-7	TRBV4-1	CASSQVPRGNEQYF
-	TRBJ1-2	TRBV10-3	CAISPTTAYNYGYTF
-	TRBJ2-7	TRBV12-5	CASGHGTPVHEQYF
TRBD2	TRBJ2-1	TRBV4-1	CASSLLSGRNDEQFF
TRBD2	TRBJ2-1	TRBV19	CASSIDRGGYNEQFF
-	TRBJ2-7	TRBV6-2/TRBV6-3	CASSRYGFSYEQYF
-	TRBJ1-1	TRBV12-3/TRBV12-4	CASSLAGASQAFF
-	TRBJ2-1	TRBV7-6	CASSLSAGGYNEQFF
-	TRBJ2-2	TRBV29-1	CSVGGLGELFF
-	TRBJ2-7	TRBV24-1	CATSDSRVNEQYF
-	TRBJ2-7	TRBV11-1	CASSLESIRVRLTYEQYF
TRBD2	TRBJ2-2	TRBV12-3/TRBV12-4	CASSRSGRGTGELFF
TRBD2	TRBJ2-7	TRBV27	CASWGGPYEQYF